This T cell receptor beta chain came from a study of OX40 agonist ivuxolimab in advanced cancers. The assay was immunoSEQ multiplex PCR, and TCRdb's table has in-frame clones only and misses some. The repertoire holds around 41,000 clones, 85% seen once, with approximately 2.6% in the top ten. Sequenced material: CD4+ or CD8+ T cells sorted from blood, taken in a trial of the OX40 agonist ivuxolimab. This receptor was obtained from an adult with an advanced solid tumor such as melanoma, head and neck, liver or kidney cancer.

The CDR3, as DNA: TGTGCCATCAGTGAATCCCAGCGGGAGGGCCTTGATGAGCAGTTCTTC. The encoded protein is CAISESQREGLDEQFF. The rearrangement joins TRBV10-3 to TRBJ2-1; 10 bases are a match to TRBD2. After removal of 3 bases from V and 8 bases from J, the junction contained 10 bases not matched to a gene. Germline V lookup: CDR1 ENHRY, CDR2 SYGVKD. The CDR3 has 16 amino acids.